This T cell receptor (beta chain) emerged from a study of OX40 agonist ivuxolimab in advanced cancers. In the study overall: The group had a mean age of about 64 years, ranged from 23 to 79, and was 82.7% male.

The CDR3 sequence is 11 residues long. CDR1 and CDR2 from the germline V gene are MNHNS and SASEGT. V was pared by 4 bases and J by 8 bases, with 8 bases between. Assay: immunoSEQ multiplex PCR; the TCRdb copy retains only in-frame clones and omits some. The table has about 36,000 clones, 74% seen once. The sequencing used CD4+ or CD8+ T cells sorted from blood, collected in a trial of the OX40 agonist ivuxolimab. V usage is TRBV6-1 and J usage is TRBJ1-2, with D perhaps matching TRBD1 (5 bases). This TCR was recovered from an adult with an advanced solid tumor such as melanoma, head and neck, liver or kidney cancer. CDR3 loop: CASSGGDGYTF. CDR3 nucleotide sequence: TGTGCCAGCAGTGGAGGGGACGGCTACACCTTC.